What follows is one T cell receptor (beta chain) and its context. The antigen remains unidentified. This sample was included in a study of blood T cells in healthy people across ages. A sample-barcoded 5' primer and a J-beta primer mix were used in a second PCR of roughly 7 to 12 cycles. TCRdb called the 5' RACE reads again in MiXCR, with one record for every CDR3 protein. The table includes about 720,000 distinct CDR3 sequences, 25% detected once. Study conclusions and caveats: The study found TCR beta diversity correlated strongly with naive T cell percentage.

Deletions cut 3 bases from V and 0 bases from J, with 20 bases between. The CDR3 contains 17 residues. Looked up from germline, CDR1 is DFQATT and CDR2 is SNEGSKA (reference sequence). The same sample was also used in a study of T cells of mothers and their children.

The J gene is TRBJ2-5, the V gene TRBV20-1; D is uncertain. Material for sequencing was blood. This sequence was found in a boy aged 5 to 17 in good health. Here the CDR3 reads CSASLGWGGGDQETQYF. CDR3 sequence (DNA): TGCAGTGCTAGTTTGGGTTGGGGTGGTGGGGACCAAGAGACCCAGTACTTC.